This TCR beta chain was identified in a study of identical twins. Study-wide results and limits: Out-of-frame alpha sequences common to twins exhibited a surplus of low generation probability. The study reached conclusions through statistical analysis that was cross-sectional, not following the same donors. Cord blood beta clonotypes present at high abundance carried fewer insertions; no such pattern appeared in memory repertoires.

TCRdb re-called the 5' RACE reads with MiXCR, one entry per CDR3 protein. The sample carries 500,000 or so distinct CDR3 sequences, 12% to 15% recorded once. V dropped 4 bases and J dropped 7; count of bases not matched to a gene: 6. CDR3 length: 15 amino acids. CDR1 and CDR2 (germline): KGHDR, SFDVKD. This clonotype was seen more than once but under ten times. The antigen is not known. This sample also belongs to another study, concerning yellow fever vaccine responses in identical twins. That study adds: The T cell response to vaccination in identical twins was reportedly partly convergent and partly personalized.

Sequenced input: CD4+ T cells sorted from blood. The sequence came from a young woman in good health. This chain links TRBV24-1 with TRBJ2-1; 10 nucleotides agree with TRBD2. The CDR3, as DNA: TGTGCCACCAGTGACCCTAGCGGGGGTGGGAATGAGCAGTTCTTC. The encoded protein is CATSDPSGGGNEQFF.